The sequence of this TCR beta chain was determined in a study of blood T cell repertoires in COVID-19. Study-wide context: PBMCs, B-cell-depleted T cells, or T cells provided the cDNA or gDNA that made up the material.

How the authors handled the data: Amplification with reference gene primers provided the estimates of nucleated cell counts. TCRdb keeps only in-frame clones here, not all; method: immunoSEQ multiplex PCR. V and J calls plus clone size are reproduced from that table; the DNA served to infer D and trimming. The sample consists of about 250,000 clones, around nine tenths of them appearing once. This clone occurred a few times. In germline, CDR1 is LGHNA, CDR2 YSLEER. The CDR3 covers 16 residues. Trimming pared 0 bases from V and 1 base from J, leaving 12 bases between. The receptor's source is a man younger than 35 with active or convalescent COVID-19. The material sequenced was peripheral blood. The chain combines TRBV4-3 with TRBJ1-1, with a weak D call TRBD1 (5 bases). The CDR3 DNA sequence: TGCGCCAGCAGCCAAGATAGCGGACAAGAGAACACTGAAGCTTTCTTT. Its protein product is CASSQDSGQENTEAFF.